The following is a T cell receptor beta chain sequence with its context. What it recognizes is unknown. Method: immunoSEQ multiplex PCR; TCRdb's copy keeps in-frame clones and lacks some. This sample carries tens of thousands of clones, around 87% of them seen once, and the ten largest clones take 2% to 2.5%. Stated time point: after dendritic cell vaccination, including at tumor progression/relapse. Fresh-frozen tumor tissue and more than two years of survival data were available for all. No glioblastoma patient carried an isocitrate dehydrogenase mutation. PBMC sampling occurred before vaccination, two weeks after the third dose, and at progression. V lost 7 bases and J 2 bases, leaving 15 bases between the germline ends. Looked up from germline, CDR1 is SGHTA and CDR2 is FQGNSA. The CDR3 runs to 14 residues. These data come from a study of glioma-infiltrating T cells after dendritic cell vaccination. Study-wide points: Estimated pretreatment TIL content predicted outcome after dendritic cell vaccination.

This chain links TRBV7-2 with TRBJ2-7; a possible D gene is TRBD1 (5 bases). The sample in question was blood, obtained after dendritic cell vaccination. The clonotype comes from a human donor with glioblastoma. DNA of the CDR3: TGTGCCAGCACCCGTCGTGGGGCAGCCTACGAGCAGTACTTC. It is translated as CASTRRGAAYEQYF.